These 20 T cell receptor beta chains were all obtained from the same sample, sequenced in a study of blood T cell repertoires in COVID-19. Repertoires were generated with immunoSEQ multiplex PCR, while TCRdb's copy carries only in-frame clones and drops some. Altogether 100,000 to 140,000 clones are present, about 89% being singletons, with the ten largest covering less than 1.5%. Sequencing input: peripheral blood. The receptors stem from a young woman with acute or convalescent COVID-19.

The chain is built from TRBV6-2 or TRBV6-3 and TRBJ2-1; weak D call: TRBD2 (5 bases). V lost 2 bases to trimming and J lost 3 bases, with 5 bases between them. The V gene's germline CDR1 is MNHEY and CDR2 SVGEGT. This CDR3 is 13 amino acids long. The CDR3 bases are TGTGCCAGCAGTTACACTAGCTACAATGAGCAGTTCTTC. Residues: CASSYTSYNEQFF.

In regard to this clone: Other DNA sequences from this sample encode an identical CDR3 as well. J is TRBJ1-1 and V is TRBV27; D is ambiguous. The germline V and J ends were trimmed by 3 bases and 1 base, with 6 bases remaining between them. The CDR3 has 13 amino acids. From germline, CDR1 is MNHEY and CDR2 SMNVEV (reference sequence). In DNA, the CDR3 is TGTGCCAGCAGTTTTACGGGGAACACTGAAGCTTTCTTT. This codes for CASSFTGNTEAFF.

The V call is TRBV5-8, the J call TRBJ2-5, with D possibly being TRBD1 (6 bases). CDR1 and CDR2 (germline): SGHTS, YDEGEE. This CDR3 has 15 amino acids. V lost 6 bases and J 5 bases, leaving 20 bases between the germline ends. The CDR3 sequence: CASTPTRGVFETQYF. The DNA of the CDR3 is TGTGCCAGCACCCCAACCAGGGGCGTTTTTGAGACCCAGTACTTC.

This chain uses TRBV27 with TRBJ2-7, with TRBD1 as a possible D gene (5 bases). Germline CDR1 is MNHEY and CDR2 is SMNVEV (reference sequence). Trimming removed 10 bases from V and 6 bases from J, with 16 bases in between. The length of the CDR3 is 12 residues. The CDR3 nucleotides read TGTGCCACCACGGGCATAACAGGCGAGCAGTACTTC. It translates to CATTGITGEQYF.

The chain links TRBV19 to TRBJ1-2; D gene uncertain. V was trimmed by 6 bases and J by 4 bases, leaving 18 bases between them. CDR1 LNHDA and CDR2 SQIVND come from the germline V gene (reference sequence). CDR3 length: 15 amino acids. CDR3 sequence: CASSKREGSLYGYTF. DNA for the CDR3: TGTGCCAGTAGCAAAAGGGAGGGATCCCTCTATGGCTACACCTTC. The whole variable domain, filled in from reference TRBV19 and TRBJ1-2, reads DGGITQSPKYLFRKEGQNVTLSCEQNLNHDAMYWYRQDPGQGLRLIYYSQIVNDFQKGDIAEGYSVSREKKESFPLTVTSAQKNPTAFYLCASSKREGSLYGYTFGSGTRLTVV.

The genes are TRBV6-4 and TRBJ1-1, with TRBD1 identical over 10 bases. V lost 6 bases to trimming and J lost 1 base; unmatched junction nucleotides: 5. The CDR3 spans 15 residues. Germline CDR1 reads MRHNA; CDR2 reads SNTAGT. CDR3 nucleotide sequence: TGTGCCAGCAGGGGACAGGGGATGACGAACACTGAAGCTTTCTTT. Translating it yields CASRGQGMTNTEAFF.

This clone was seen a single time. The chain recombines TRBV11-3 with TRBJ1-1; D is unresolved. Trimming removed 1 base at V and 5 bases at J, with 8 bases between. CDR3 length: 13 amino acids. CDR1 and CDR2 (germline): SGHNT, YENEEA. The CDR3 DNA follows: TGTGCCAGCAGCTTAGCACAGACGACTGAAGCTTTCTTT. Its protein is CASSLAQTTEAFF.

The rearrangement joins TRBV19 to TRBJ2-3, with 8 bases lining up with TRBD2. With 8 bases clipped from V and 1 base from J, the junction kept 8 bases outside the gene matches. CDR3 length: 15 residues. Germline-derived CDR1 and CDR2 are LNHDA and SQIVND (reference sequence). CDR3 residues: CASQGLAEGTDTQYF. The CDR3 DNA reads TGTGCCAGTCAAGGACTAGCCGAAGGCACAGATACGCAGTATTTT.

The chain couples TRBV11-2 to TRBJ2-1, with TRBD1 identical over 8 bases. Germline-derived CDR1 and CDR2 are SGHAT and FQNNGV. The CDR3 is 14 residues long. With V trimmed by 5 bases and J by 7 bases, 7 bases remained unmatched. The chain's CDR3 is CASSTGQGINEQFF. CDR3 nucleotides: TGTGCCAGCAGCACCGGACAGGGCATTAATGAGCAGTTCTTC.

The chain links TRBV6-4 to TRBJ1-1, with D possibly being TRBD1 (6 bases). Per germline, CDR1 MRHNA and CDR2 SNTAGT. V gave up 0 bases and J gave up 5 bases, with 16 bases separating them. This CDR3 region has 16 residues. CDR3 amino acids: CASSDSVAGGGTEAFF. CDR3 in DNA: TGTGCCAGCAGTGACTCGGTCGCGGGAGGGGGAACTGAAGCTTTCTTT.

The CDR3 sequence is CASRFRGPYEQYF. CDR3 bases: TGTGCCAGCAGATTCCGGGGTCCCTACGAGCAGTACTTC. The rearrangement joins TRBV6-5 to TRBJ2-7, with D tentatively TRBD2 (5 bases). V lost 6 bases, J lost 2 bases, and 11 bases lay in between. Germline values: CDR1 MNHEY, CDR2 SVGAGI. The length of the CDR3 is 13 residues.

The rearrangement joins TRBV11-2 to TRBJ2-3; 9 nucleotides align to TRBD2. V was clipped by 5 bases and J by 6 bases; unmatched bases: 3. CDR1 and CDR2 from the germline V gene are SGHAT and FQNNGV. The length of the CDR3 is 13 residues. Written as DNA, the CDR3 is TGTGCCAGCAGCCCAACTAGCGGGGATACGCAGTATTTT. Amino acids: CASSPTSGDTQYF. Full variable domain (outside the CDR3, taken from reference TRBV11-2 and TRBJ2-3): EAGVAQSPRYKIIEKRQSVAFWCNPISGHATLYWYQQILGQGPKLLIQFQNNGVVDDSQLPKDRFSAERLKGVDSTLKIQPAKLEDSAVYLCASSPTSGDTQYFGPGTRLTVL.

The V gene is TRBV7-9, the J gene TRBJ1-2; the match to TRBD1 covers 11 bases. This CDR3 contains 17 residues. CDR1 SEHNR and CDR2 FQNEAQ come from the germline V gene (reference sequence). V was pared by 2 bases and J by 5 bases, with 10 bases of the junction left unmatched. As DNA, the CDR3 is TGTGCCAGCAGCTTATGGACAGGGGGCCTGCCGTTATATGGCTACACCTTC. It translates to CASSLWTGGLPLYGYTF.

In DNA form, the CDR3 reads TGTGCCAGCAGCCTCCCTGTGAGCATGAACACTGAAGCTTTCTTT. Its protein is CASSLPVSMNTEAFF. The rearrangement links TRBV6-2 or TRBV6-3 to TRBJ1-1; D is unclear. Germline V gives CDR1 MNHEY, CDR2 SVGEGT. Trimming took 6 bases from V and 0 from J, leaving 14 bases between them. The CDR3 sequence is 15 residues long.

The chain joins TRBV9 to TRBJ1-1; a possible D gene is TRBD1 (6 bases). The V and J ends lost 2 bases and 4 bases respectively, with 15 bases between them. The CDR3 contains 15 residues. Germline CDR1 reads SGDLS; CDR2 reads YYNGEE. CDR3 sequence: CASSVVQGVGTEAFF. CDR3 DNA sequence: TGTGCCAGCAGCGTTGTACAGGGCGTCGGCACTGAAGCTTTCTTT.

This CDR3 reads CASSSGQAPNTEAFF. The CDR3 nucleotides read TGTGCCAGCAGCTCCGGACAGGCCCCGAACACTGAAGCTTTCTTT. The genes are TRBV7-3 and TRBJ1-1, with 7 bases lining up with TRBD1. After removal of 4 bases from V and 1 base from J, the junction contained 6 bases not matched to a gene. Germline CDR1 is SGHTA and CDR2 is FQGTGA. The CDR3 consists of 15 residues.

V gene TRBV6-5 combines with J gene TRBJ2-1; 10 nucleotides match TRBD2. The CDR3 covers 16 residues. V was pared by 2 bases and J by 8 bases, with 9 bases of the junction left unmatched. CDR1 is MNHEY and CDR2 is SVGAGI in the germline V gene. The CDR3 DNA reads TGTGCCAGCAGTTACGGCACTAGCGGGACTAACGATGAGCAGTTCTTC. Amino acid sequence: CASSYGTSGTNDEQFF.

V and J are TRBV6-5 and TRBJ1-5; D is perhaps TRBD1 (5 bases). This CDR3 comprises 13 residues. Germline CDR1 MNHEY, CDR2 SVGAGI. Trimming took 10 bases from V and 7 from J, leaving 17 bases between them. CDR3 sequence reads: CATSQGRGQPQHF. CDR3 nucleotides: TGTGCCACATCGCAGGGAAGAGGACAGCCCCAGCATTTT.

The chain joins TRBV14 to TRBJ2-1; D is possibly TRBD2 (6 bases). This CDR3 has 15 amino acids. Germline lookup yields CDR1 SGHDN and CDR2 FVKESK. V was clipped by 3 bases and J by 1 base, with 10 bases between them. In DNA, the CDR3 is TGTGCCAGCAGCCAGGGGCGGGGTTCCTACAATGAGCAGTTCTTC. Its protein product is CASSQGRGSYNEQFF.

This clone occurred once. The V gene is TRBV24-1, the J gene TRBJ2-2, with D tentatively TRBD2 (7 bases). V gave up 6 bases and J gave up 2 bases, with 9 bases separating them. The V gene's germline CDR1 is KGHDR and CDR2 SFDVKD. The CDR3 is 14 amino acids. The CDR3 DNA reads TGTGCCACCAGTAGGGGGGGAAACACCGGGGAGCTGTTTTTT. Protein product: CATSRGGNTGELFF.